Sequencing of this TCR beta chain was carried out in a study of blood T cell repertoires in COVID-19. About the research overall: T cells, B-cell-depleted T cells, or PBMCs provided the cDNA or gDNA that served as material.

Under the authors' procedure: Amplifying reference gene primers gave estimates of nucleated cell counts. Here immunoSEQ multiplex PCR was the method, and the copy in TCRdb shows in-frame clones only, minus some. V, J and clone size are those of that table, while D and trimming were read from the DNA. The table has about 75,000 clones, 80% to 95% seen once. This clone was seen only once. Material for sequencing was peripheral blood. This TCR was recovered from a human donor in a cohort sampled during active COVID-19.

As DNA, the CDR3 is TGTGCCAGCAGTCGTGGACAGATGAACACTGAAGCTTTCTTT. Amino acid sequence: CASSRGQMNTEAFF. This chain uses TRBV3-1 (or the pseudogene TRBV3-2) with TRBJ1-1; D is perhaps TRBD1 (6 bases). Germline V gene lookup returns CDR1 LGHDT and CDR2 YNNKEL (reference sequence). This CDR3 is 14 amino acids long. V was trimmed by 6 bases and J by 0 bases, leaving 11 bases between them.